These T cell receptor beta chains were read from a single sample in a study of chemoradiotherapy in HPV16-positive cancers. Generated by immunoSEQ multiplex PCR, the TCRdb table keeps only in-frame clones and is missing some. The table has approximately 9,400 clones, roughly 75% seen once. The sample was collected from a patient who underwent chemoradiotherapy. All receptors derive from a human donor with HPV-associated anogenital cancer. Each CDR3 is given with its conserved first and last residue. A D gene is named only where the DNA matches it firmly. Not every row has a clone size; where given, it reads once, few, many or a size class.

d_call clone_size j_call v_call cdr3_nt cdr3_aa
. . TRBJ1-2 TRBV9 TGTGCCAGCAGCGTAGACAAGATTAACTATGGCTACACCTTC CASSVDKINYGYTF
TRBD2 . TRBJ2-3 TRBV18 TGTGCCAGCTCACCTTTGCCCGCGGGAGGCTCAGATACGCAGTATTTT CASSPLPAGGSDTQYF
TRBD1 . TRBJ1-5 TRBV19 TGTGCCAGTAGTATCTCTAGGACAGGAGGGTATGGGAATCAGCCCCAGCATTTT CASSISRTGGYGNQPQHF
TRBD1 . TRBJ1-5 TRBV5-5 TGTGCCAGCAGCTTAAGGACAGGGGACGATCAGCCCCAGCATTTT CASSLRTGDDQPQHF
. few TRBJ1-2 TRBV6-5 TGTGCCAGCGCCCGGGAGGGGGGGCGTAGCTACACCTTC CASAREGGRSYTF
. . TRBJ2-2 TRBV19 TGTGCCAGTAGTCGGGGACTCCGCGGCACCGGGGAGCTGTTTTTT CASSRGLRGTGELFF
. . TRBJ1-1 TRBV28 TGTGCCAGCAGTCCGCCTGGGGGGGCCCCAAACACTGAAGCTTTCTTT CASSPPGGAPNTEAFF
. . TRBJ2-5 TRBV5-1 TGCGCCAGCAGCTTGTCGCAGACCCAGTACTTC CASSLSQTQYF
TRBD1 . TRBJ1-2 TRBV7-9 TGTGCCAGCAGCTTACCAGGGGGCGCGACCTATGGCTACACCTTC CASSLPGGATYGYTF
. . TRBJ1-6 TRBV2 TGTGCCGGGCGGGCAGAAAATAATTCACCCCTCCACTTT CAGRAENNSPLHF
. . TRBJ1-1 TRBV28 TGTGCCAGCAGCTCCCGGACGTATTGGGACACTGAAGCTTTCTTT CASSSRTYWDTEAFF
TRBD2 . TRBJ2-7 TRBV4-2 TGTGCCAGCAGCCATCGCCTTTCAGGGACTAGCGGGGGAATCGAGCAGTACTTC CASSHRLSGTSGGIEQYF
. . TRBJ1-1 TRBV19 TGTGCCAGTAGTATTGGTAATCTTGCTTTCTTT CASSIGNLAFF
. . TRBJ2-1 TRBV11-2 TGTGCCAGCAGCTCAGGAGGGAATGAGCAGTTCTTC CASSSGGNEQFF
TRBD2 . TRBJ2-5 TRBV10-3 TGTGCCATCGGCCTGACTAGCGGAGGACAAGAGACCCAGTACTTC CAIGLTSGGQETQYF
. few TRBJ2-1 TRBV9 TGTGCCAGCAGCGTAGGAGTGGGAGACCCTTGGGATGAGCAGTTCTTC CASSVGVGDPWDEQFF
. . TRBJ2-1 TRBV28 TGTGCCAGCAGCCCCGGCCAGGGGTCTTCCTTACAGTTCTTC CASSPGQGSSLQFF
. once TRBJ2-7 TRBV11-2 TGTGCCAGCACGGGGGCTCTTCGAGAGCAGTACTTC CASTGALREQYF
. . TRBJ2-3 TRBV11-2 TGTGCCAGCAGCTTAGACTTAGGAGATACGCAGTATTTT CASSLDLGDTQYF
. . TRBJ1-1 TRBV5-1 TGCGCCAGCAGCGAACCTACTGGGCCCTCAGAGGCTTTCTTT CASSEPTGPSEAFF
TRBD2 . TRBJ2-7 TRBV7-2 TGTGCCAGCAGCTCCTCTAGCGGGAGGTACGAGCAGTACTTC CASSSSSGRYEQYF
. . TRBJ1-5 TRBV9 TGTGCCAGCAGCGACGGGAGGTCGGATCAGCCCCAGCATTTT CASSDGRSDQPQHF
. . TRBJ1-4 TRBV7-9 TGTGCCAGCAGCTCTATGAATAATGAAAAACTGTTTTTT CASSSMNNEKLFF
TRBD2 . TRBJ2-3 TRBV11-3 TGTGCCAGCAGCGACCTACTAGCGGGGGGGGAAACAGATACGCAGTATTTT CASSDLLAGGETDTQYF
. . TRBJ2-1 TRBV14 TGTGCCAGCAGCCAAGATCCAAGGGGTGAGCAGTTCTTC CASSQDPRGEQFF
. once TRBJ1-4 TRBV27 TGTGCCAGCAGATCCGCACACAGCCTAGATATGAAACTGTTTTTT CASRSAHSLDMKLFF
. few TRBJ1-6 TRBV27 TGTGCCAGCAGGCTTACTGCCCAGGGTCCTTTCGGTTCACCCCTCCACTTT CASRLTAQGPFGSPLHF
. . TRBJ2-3 TRBV11-3 TGTGCCAGCAGCAGAACTCGGGGAACAGATACGCAGTATTTT CASSRTRGTDTQYF
TRBD1 . TRBJ2-7 TRBV27 TGTGCCAGCAGTTTACTGACAGGGGGCCCGTACGAGCAGTACTTC CASSLLTGGPYEQYF
. . TRBJ1-2 TRBV4-2 TGTGCCAGCAGCCAGGACGCTGGAGGCTACACCTTC CASSQDAGGYTF
. . TRBJ2-7 TRBV6-1 TGTGCCAGCAGGGCGGGACGGGGCTCCTACGAGCAGTACTTC CASRAGRGSYEQYF
TRBD2 . TRBJ2-3 TRBV30 TGTGCCTTCTATCCACGACTAGCGGGGAATACGCAGTATTTT CAFYPRLAGNTQYF
. . TRBJ1-1 TRBV5-1 TGCGCCAGCAGCCAGACAGGGAACACTGAAGCTTTCTTT CASSQTGNTEAFF
. . TRBJ1-2 TRBV2 TGTGCCAGCAGTGAAGCGCGGCAGTATGGCTACACCTTC CASSEARQYGYTF
. . TRBJ2-6 TRBV21-1 TGTGCCAGCAGCAAAGTTGGTAGGGGGCACGGACAGGGGGCGGCGTATGGGGCCAACGTCCTGACTTTC CASSKVGRGHGQGAAYGANVLTF
. . TRBJ2-5 TRBV5-8 TGTGCCAGCAACCCGTACCAAGAGACCCAGTACTTC CASNPYQETQYF
. . TRBJ2-5 TRBV6-1 TGTGCCAGCAGCGGAGAGTTTTGGGAGACCCAGTACTTC CASSGEFWETQYF
TRBD1 . TRBJ2-5 TRBV5-4 TGTGCCAGCAGCTCCCCAGGGGGCCTCCAAGAGACCCAGTACTTC CASSSPGGLQETQYF
TRBD1 . TRBJ2-5 TRBV28 TGTGCCAGCAGCAGGACAGGGATGGAGACCCAGTACTTC CASSRTGMETQYF
. . TRBJ2-3 TRBV7-9 TGTGCCAGCAGCTTAGTAGCTCCGGATACGCAGTATTTT CASSLVAPDTQYF
. . TRBJ2-3 TRBV6-1 TGTGCCAGCAGTGAAGGGGGTATTGGCACAGATACGCAGTATTTT CASSEGGIGTDTQYF
TRBD2 . TRBJ2-7 TRBV7-6 TGTGCCAGCAGCTTAGGGACTAGCAACTCCTACGAGCAGTACTTC CASSLGTSNSYEQYF
. . TRBJ1-4 TRBV28 TGTGCCAGCAGTTTATCCCAGAATGAAAAACTGTTTTTT CASSLSQNEKLFF
. few TRBJ2-3 TRBV18 TGTGCCAGCTCACCAAAGGGGGGAGCCGATACGCAGTATTTT CASSPKGGADTQYF
. few TRBJ1-1 TRBV7-9 TGTGCCAGCAGCCCGTCAACAAGCCCGAACACTGAAGCTTTCTTT CASSPSTSPNTEAFF
. . TRBJ1-5 TRBV5-4 TGTGCCAGCAGCCCCACACCCAATCAGCCCCAGCATTTT CASSPTPNQPQHF
. . TRBJ1-4 TRBV30 TGTGCCTGGAGTGAGGGCATAAATAATGAAAAACTGTTTTTT CAWSEGINNEKLFF
. . TRBJ1-6 TRBV10-3 TGTGCCATCAGTGAGTCGAGGAGTCAGGGGCAGAATTCACCCCTCCACTTT CAISESRSQGQNSPLHF
TRBD2 . TRBJ2-7 TRBV29-1 TGCAGCATCGCGGGACTAGCGGGGGTTGAGCAGTACTTC CSIAGLAGVEQYF
TRBD2 . TRBJ2-3 TRBV30 TGTGCCTGGGGGACTACGGATACGCAGTATTTT CAWGTTDTQYF
. once TRBJ2-3 TRBV18 TGTGCCAGCTCACCACTGAGGAGCACAGATACGCAGTATTTT CASSPLRSTDTQYF
TRBD1 . TRBJ1-2 TRBV19 TGTGCCAGTAGTACACCGGGACAGGGTTATGGCTACACCTTC CASSTPGQGYGYTF
. . TRBJ2-3 TRBV15 TGTGCCATTAAGAGGGGAGCGTTTAGCACAGATACGCAGTATTTT CAIKRGAFSTDTQYF
TRBD1 once TRBJ2-7 TRBV11-2 TGTGCCAGCAGCTTTCCGGGACAGGGGGGTTACTCCTACGAGCAGTACTTC CASSFPGQGGYSYEQYF
. . TRBJ1-3 TRBV11-2 TGTGCCAGCAGCTACCAGGGGCAGGGATACTCTGGAAACACCATATATTTT CASSYQGQGYSGNTIYF
TRBD2 . TRBJ2-7 TRBV7-2 TGTGCCAGCAGCTCTATGGGAGGGGACGGCTACGAGCAGTACTTC CASSSMGGDGYEQYF
. . TRBJ2-1 TRBV4-1 TGCGCCAGCAGCTATTACTACGGTTCGGGTAATGAGCAGTTCTTC CASSYYYGSGNEQFF
. . TRBJ2-7 TRBV6-5 TGTGCCAGCAGTTACCTTTCCAGGGCCTACGAGCAGTACTTC CASSYLSRAYEQYF
. . TRBJ1-2 TRBV27 TGTGCCAGCAGTTTCGGGGGGCCCTATGGCTACACCTTC CASSFGGPYGYTF
TRBD2 once TRBJ2-1 TRBV15 TGTGCCACCAGCAGAGTGGCGGGGGGGCGCGATGAGCAGTTCTTC CATSRVAGGRDEQFF